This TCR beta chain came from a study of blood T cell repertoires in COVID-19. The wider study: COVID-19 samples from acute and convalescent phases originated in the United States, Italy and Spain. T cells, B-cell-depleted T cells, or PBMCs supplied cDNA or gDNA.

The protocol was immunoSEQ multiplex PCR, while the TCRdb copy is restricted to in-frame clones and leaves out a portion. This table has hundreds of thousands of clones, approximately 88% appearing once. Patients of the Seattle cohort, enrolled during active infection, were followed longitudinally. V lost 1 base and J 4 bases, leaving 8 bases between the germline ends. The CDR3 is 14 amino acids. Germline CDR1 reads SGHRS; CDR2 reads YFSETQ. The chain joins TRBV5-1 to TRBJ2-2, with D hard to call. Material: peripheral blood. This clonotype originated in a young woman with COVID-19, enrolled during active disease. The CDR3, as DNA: TGCGCCAGCAGCTTGCCCTCGTCCACCGGGGAGCTGTTTTTT. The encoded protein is CASSLPSSTGELFF.